This T cell receptor (beta chain) emerged from a study of blood T cell repertoires in COVID-19 (dated by TCRdb to the early 2020s). About the full investigation: Samples from collaborators originated in the United States, Italy and Spain and spanned both the acute and convalescent phases of COVID-19. The prospective study material was composed of cDNA or gDNA derived from T cells, B-cell-depleted T cells, or PBMCs. Deeply sampled blood TCRbeta repertoires from subjects exposed to, actively infected with, or recovered from COVID-19 were included in the dataset. A freely available public database, intended as a resource for researchers studying the immune response to SARS-CoV-2, is where the repertoires were released. The samples were drawn from the first 160 participants of the ongoing ImmuneRACE study and from 950 to 1,500 subjects provided by 6 global collaborators. The sample metadata nearly always contained a de-identified subject ID, COVID-19 status, age in years and sex. Where HLA class I and class II types were available, the types were taken from metadata supplied by the sample provider, not from assay-based typing.

Findings and caveats that apply to the study as a whole: How much clinical and demographic metadata was included differed by source and by participant, and the metadata was provided uncurated.

From the cysteine up to the phenylalanine, the CDR3 has a length of 13 residues. Left in the record is the CDR3 DNA by itself, 39 bases read in frame from the first base. The germline V gene sets CDR1 to KGHDR and CDR2 to SFDVKD. Trimming removed 6 bases from V and 4 bases from J; the gene matches leave 4 bases unexplained. The immunoSEQ Assay, a bias-controlled multiplex PCR, was used to amplify TCRbeta CDR3 regions from genomic DNA. From the authors' description of their analysis: The number of nucleated cells in each sample was estimated from the amplification of reference gene primers within the assay. To quantify the absolute abundance of each unique TCRbeta CDR3 rearrangement, sequence reads were collapsed and filtered. For each sample, productive Simpson clonality was calculated by taking the square root of Simpson's diversity index across productive rearrangements. The immuneACCESS repertoire file appears here via TCRdb, limited to in-frame rearrangements. These files lack a portion of the clones; in checked studies, under half of the deficit traces to unresolved V genes, and the cause of the others is not known. The DNA gave D and trimming, while V, J and clone size come from that table. For this sample the table gives about 310,000 clones, of which roughly 85% were detected only once. Of the sample, around 2.1% is held by the ten largest clones.

Participants in the prospective study were enrolled through a virtual design, were aged 18 to 89 years, and lived in approximately 24 United States geographic areas. In the prospective study, participants were assigned to cohorts based on the clinical history participants reported in a screening survey and a study questionnaire. For ImmuneRACE Cohort 3, a participant was defined as recovered based on two consecutive negative NP/OP PCR tests, clearance by a healthcare professional, or resolution of symptoms. Each participant in the prospective study had whole blood, serum and a nasopharyngeal or oropharyngeal swab collected by mobile phlebotomists. Over a roughly two-month period, participants in the prospective study had the option of providing additional blood draws and questionnaires. Before DNA extraction, prospective study blood samples were shipped either frozen or at room temperature. For this clone: No cognate antigen has been identified for it. The input lacks base qualities; no much larger clone sits a single base away.

This sequence was found in a man in his thirties or forties who had recovered from COVID-19. Sample: PBMCs or T cells enriched from blood (not recorded which). In this chain, TRBV24-1 is recombined with TRBJ2-5, and 7 junction bases match TRBD1. The CDR3 reads as follows: CATSSGGRETQYF. The bases read TGTGCCACCAGTTCAGGGGGTAGAGAGACCCAGTACTTC.